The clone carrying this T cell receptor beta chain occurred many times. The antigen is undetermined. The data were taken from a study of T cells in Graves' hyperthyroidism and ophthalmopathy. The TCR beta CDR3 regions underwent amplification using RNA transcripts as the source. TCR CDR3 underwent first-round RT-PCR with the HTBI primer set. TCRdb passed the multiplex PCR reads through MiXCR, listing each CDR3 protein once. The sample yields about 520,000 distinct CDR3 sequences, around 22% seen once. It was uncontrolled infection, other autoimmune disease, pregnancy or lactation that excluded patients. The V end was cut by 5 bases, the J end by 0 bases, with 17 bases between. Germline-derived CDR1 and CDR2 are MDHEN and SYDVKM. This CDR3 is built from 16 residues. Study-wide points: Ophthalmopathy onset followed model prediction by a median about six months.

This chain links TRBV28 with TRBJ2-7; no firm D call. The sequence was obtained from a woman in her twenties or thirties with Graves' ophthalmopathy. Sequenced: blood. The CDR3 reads CASSEAVRTNSYEQYF. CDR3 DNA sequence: TGTGCCAGCAGTGAGGCCGTGCGCACGAACTCCTACGAGCAGTACTTC.